The 11 T cell receptor beta chains reported below all come from one sample, sequenced in a study of cytomegalovirus exposure and HLA in healthy donors. PCR amplification relied on 60 Vbeta primers (plus 13 Jbeta primers). Produced via immunoSEQ multiplex PCR; TCRdb's table is partial and in-frame only. Altogether 200,000 to 250,000 clones are present, approximately 83% being singletons, with the ten largest covering roughly 1.5%. Sequenced: PBMCs. Source of these receptors: a girl between 5 and 17 years old in good health and CMV-seronegative.

This clone was observed a few times. The chain employs TRBV5-4 and TRBJ2-7; a weak D match, TRBD1 (6 bases). Germline CDR1 reads SGHNT; CDR2 reads YYREEE (reference sequence). V lost 1 base, J lost 3 bases, and 11 bases lay in between. The CDR3 is 14 residues long. The CDR3 here is CASSLTGTLYEQYF. In nucleotides, the CDR3 is TGTGCCAGCAGCTTGACAGGGACCCTCTACGAGCAGTACTTC. Full variable domain (missing parts from reference TRBV5-4 and TRBJ2-7): ETGVTQSPTHLIKTRGQQVTLRCSSQSGHNTVSWYQQALGQGPQFIFQYYREEENGRGNFPPRFSGLQFPNYSSELNVNALELDDSALYLCASSLTGTLYEQYFGPGTRLTVT.

This clone turned up a few times. This rearrangement joins TRBV7-9 to TRBJ1-1; 7 nucleotides line up with TRBD1. CDR3 length: 14 residues. V dropped 4 bases and J dropped 0; count of bases not matched to a gene: 2. In germline, CDR1 is SEHNR, CDR2 FQNEAQ (reference sequence). The chain's CDR3 is CASSSGTVNTEAFF. CDR3 sequence (DNA): TGTGCCAGCAGCTCCGGGACAGTGAACACTGAAGCTTTCTTT.

The CDR3 DNA reads TGTGCCAGCTCATTTTACAGGGACTATGGCTACACCTTC. It translates to CASSFYRDYGYTF. V gene TRBV18 combines with J gene TRBJ1-2; D is possibly TRBD1 (6 bases). V was trimmed by 5 bases and J by 3 bases, leaving 10 bases between them. Germline lookup yields CDR1 KGHSH and CDR2 LQKENI. The CDR3 is 13 amino acids.

The chain carries TRBV2 and TRBJ1-2; 9 nucleotides match TRBD1. The CDR3 length is 14 residues. Germline V gene sequence: CDR1 SNHLY, CDR2 FYNNEI. V shed 6 bases, J shed 8 bases, and the junction held 10 bases outside the gene matches. The DNA of the CDR3 is TGTGCCAGCAGGGGGGGACAGGGAGTTTTCGGCTACACCTTC. This codes for CASRGGQGVFGYTF.

This clone has only one observation. The CDR3 sequence: CASAPAGTGAEAFF. CDR3 nucleotide sequence: TGTGCCAGCGCCCCTGCCGGGACAGGGGCTGAAGCTTTCTTT. This chain links TRBV27 with TRBJ1-1; 10 bases are shared with TRBD1. The CDR3 spans 14 residues. Germline V gene sequence: CDR1 MNHEY, CDR2 SMNVEV (reference sequence). J gave up 6 bases and V 8 bases, and 9 bases lay outside the gene matches.

V gene TRBV7-9 combines with J gene TRBJ1-5, with D perhaps matching TRBD1 (5 bases). Germline V lookup: CDR1 SEHNR, CDR2 FQNEAQ (reference sequence). The CDR3 consists of 13 residues. Trimming left V 4 bases short and J 1 base short, with 5 bases between. In DNA, the CDR3 is TGTGCCAGCAGCTGGGGCAGCAATCAGCCCCAGCATTTT. This translates into CASSWGSNQPQHF.

This chain uses TRBV6-5 with TRBJ1-2; no definite D call. The CDR3 is 11 amino acids. V shed 8 bases and J shed 6 bases, with 10 bases lying between them. Per the germline V gene, CDR1 is MNHEY and CDR2 is SVGAGI. The CDR3 is CASRVRDGYTF. Written as DNA, the CDR3 is TGTGCCAGCCGGGTGCGGGATGGCTACACCTTC.

V and J are TRBV4-1 and TRBJ2-5; TRBD2 matches at 8 bases. Per germline, CDR1 MGHRA and CDR2 YSYEKL. The CDR3 runs 16 residues. V dropped 3 bases and J dropped 7; count of bases not matched to a gene: 13. The chain's CDR3 is CASSQELAEDRGTQYF. The CDR3 DNA reads TGCGCCAGCAGCCAGGAACTAGCGGAGGACCGGGGGACCCAGTACTTC.

The chain combines TRBV4-2 with TRBJ2-2; TRBD1 agrees at 9 bases. The CDR3 extends over 15 amino acids. J was trimmed by 6 bases and V by 0 bases; bases with no gene match: 2. The germline CDR1 and CDR2 sequences are LGHNA and YNFKEQ. CDR3 protein: CASSQEGTGPGELFF. The CDR3 coding sequence is TGTGCCAGCAGCCAAGAGGGGACAGGGCCCGGGGAGCTGTTTTTT.

J is TRBJ1-3 and V is TRBV28; no reliable D call. Germline V CDR1 and CDR2: MDHEN, SYDVKM. V lost 10 bases and J 3 bases, leaving 7 bases between the germline ends. The CDR3 is made up of 11 amino acids. CDR3 bases: TGTGCCACCTTCGGTGGAAACACCATATATTTT. Protein product: CATFGGNTIYF.

This clone appeared a few times. This sequence joins TRBV29-1 and TRBJ2-1; 10 nucleotides match TRBD2. After removal of 6 bases from V and 2 bases from J, the junction contained 4 bases not matched to a gene. Germline V lookup: CDR1 SQVTM, CDR2 ANQGSEA. CDR3 length: 14 amino acids. The CDR3 region has the DNA TGCAGCGTGACTAGCGGGCGCGCCTACAATGAGCAGTTCTTC. It translates to CSVTSGRAYNEQFF.